The T cell receptor beta chain described here comes from a study of blood T cell repertoires in COVID-19. This clone has only a few counts. TCRdb's table, derived via immunoSEQ multiplex PCR, lists solely in-frame clones and lacks some. The sample holds 100,000 or so clones, roughly 79% seen once. J lost 0 bases, V lost 5 bases, and 14 bases had no gene match. The CDR3 has 19 amino acids. Germline V gives CDR1 LGHDT, CDR2 YNNKEL (reference sequence). The TCR originated in a woman in her sixties or seventies with acute or convalescent COVID-19. The chain uses TRBV3-1 (or the pseudogene TRBV3-2) and TRBJ1-5; 9 bases map to TRBD1. The sequenced sample consisted of peripheral blood. CDR3 protein: CASSAHHSGTGISNQPQHF. In nucleotides, the CDR3 is TGTGCCAGCAGCGCTCACCATTCCGGGACAGGGATTAGCAATCAGCCCCAGCATTTT.